This TCR beta chain stems from a study of blood T cell repertoires in COVID-19 (dated by TCRdb to 2018 to 2020). For the wider study: Collaborator samples came from the United States, Italy and Spain and covered acute and convalescent phases of COVID-19. Subjects who had been exposed to COVID-19, were actively infected with it, or had recovered from it provided the deeply sampled blood TCRbeta repertoires that made up the dataset. Samples were obtained from the ongoing ImmuneRACE study (first 160 participants) and from 1,254 subjects provided by 6 global collaborators. The repertoires were released in a freely available public database intended as a resource for research on the immune response to SARS-CoV-2. The prospective study material was composed of cDNA or gDNA derived from T cells, B-cell-depleted T cells, or PBMCs. Where HLA class I and class II types were available, the types were taken from metadata supplied by the sample provider, not from assay-based typing. A de-identified subject ID, COVID-19 status, age in years and sex were almost always included in the sample metadata. What the study reported, not specific to this receptor: The amount of clinical and demographic metadata varied by source and participant and was provided uncurated.

The collaborating institutions used their own protocols to collect whole blood in K2EDTA tubes. For TCRbeta analysis, collaborator samples were shipped as frozen whole blood, as isolated PBMCs, or as DNA extracted from either sample type. Reading the germline V gene gives CDR1 MNHEY and CDR2 SVGAGI. V lost 8 bases and J lost 7 bases, and the count of bases not matched to a germline gene is 11. The CDR3 runs 15 residues from the cysteine to the phenylalanine. Only the CDR3 DNA stays, 45 bases, in frame from base 1. Notes on this clone: Its antigen remains unidentified. No much larger clone exists at a distance of one base, and base qualities are not known.

The immunoSEQ Assay, a bias-controlled multiplex PCR, was used to amplify TCRbeta CDR3 regions from genomic DNA. The source study handled its data this way. Within the assay, amplification of reference gene primers was used to estimate how many nucleated cells each sample contained. Sequence reads were collapsed and filtered to measure the absolute abundance of every unique TCRbeta CDR3 rearrangement. For each sample, productive Simpson clonality was calculated by taking the square root of Simpson's diversity index across productive rearrangements. TCRdb stores this immuneACCESS table with in-frame sequences only. Part of the clones is absent; in the studies checked, under half of the shortfall reflects unresolved V genes, and no reason is known for the rest. For V, J and clone size, that table is used; D and trimming come from the DNA. This sample holds fewer than 500,000 clones; around 89% were observed only once. The top ten hold 4% to 5.5% of the sample.

The chain is made from TRBV6-5 and TRBJ2-1, with 10 bases matching TRBD2. The sequenced material came from peripheral blood. This receptor was identified in a woman aged 25 to 39 with acute or convalescent COVID-19. The nucleotide sequence reads TGTGCCAGCGACCCTCAGCGGGGGGGCCTTAATGAGCAGTTCTTC. Translated, it gives CASDPQRGGLNEQFF.